Below are 11 T cell receptor beta chains sequenced from a single sample in a study of cytomegalovirus exposure and HLA in healthy donors. The PCR contained 60 Vbeta and 13 Jbeta primers. The method was immunoSEQ multiplex PCR; TCRdb's version includes in-frame clones alone and lacks a portion of them. This sample has tens of thousands of clones; about 70% occur once, and the top ten carry approximately 19%. Sequenced: PBMCs. The receptors here all came from a woman between 55 and 75 years old in good health and CMV-seropositive.

V is TRBV4-3 and J is TRBJ2-5, with 8 bases aligning to TRBD2. This CDR3 is built from 19 residues. Germline loops: CDR1 LGHNA, CDR2 YSLEER. Trimming removed 4 bases from V and 2 bases from J; junction bases left unmatched: 18. CDR3 protein: CASSPRGGSGGTLQETQYF. DNA for the CDR3: TGCGCCAGCAGCCCACGCGGGGGAAGCGGGGGAACCTTACAAGAGACCCAGTACTTC.

The chain has TRBV7-2 and TRBJ1-1; D might be TRBD1 (5 bases). V shed 5 bases and J shed 4 bases, with 20 bases lying between them. Germline V gene lookup returns CDR1 SGHTA and CDR2 FQGNSA. The CDR3 spans 16 residues. The CDR3 loop reads CASSARDFTTTTEAFF. Here the CDR3 DNA reads TGTGCCAGCAGCGCTAGGGACTTTACAACCACCACTGAAGCTTTCTTT.

The chain joins TRBV5-1 to TRBJ2-2; no reliable D call. Germline CDR1 SGHRS, CDR2 YFSETQ. CDR3 length equals 15 residues. V was shortened by 0 bases and J by 6 bases, with 12 bases between the two germline ends. The CDR3 loop is CASSLALSNAGELFF. CDR3 in DNA: TGCGCCAGCAGCTTGGCCTTGTCTAACGCCGGGGAGCTGTTTTTT. Using reference TRBV5-1 and TRBJ2-2 for the parts outside the CDR3, the full variable domain is KAGVTQTPRYLIKTRGQQVTLSCSPISGHRSVSWYQQTPGQGLQFLFEYFSETQRNKGNFPGRFSGRQFSNSRSEMNVSTLELGDSALYLCASSLALSNAGELFFGEGSRLTVL.

The chain uses TRBV7-2 and TRBJ2-4; 9 positions match TRBD1. J lost 0 bases, V lost 7 bases, and 10 bases had no gene match. The CDR3 covers 17 residues. The V gene's germline CDR1 is SGHTA and CDR2 FQGNSA. The CDR3 DNA reads TGTGCCAGCATTCAACAGGGGGCTGCCCTAGCCAAAAACATTCAGTACTTC. It codes for CASIQQGAALAKNIQYF.

The rearrangement joins TRBV5-1 to TRBJ1-4, with D uncertain. V shed 0 bases and J shed 0 bases, with 12 bases lying between them. Germline loops: CDR1 SGHRS, CDR2 YFSETQ. The CDR3 has 17 amino acids. CDR3 bases: TGCGCCAGCAGCTTGGAGTACGGGATTGCAACTAATGAAAAACTGTTTTTT. Translation gives CASSLEYGIATNEKLFF.

V and J are TRBV6-4 and TRBJ1-6, with TRBD1 as a possible D gene (6 bases). CDR1 and CDR2 (germline): MRHNA, SNTAGT. The CDR3 consists of 14 residues. V lost 3 bases, J lost 7 bases, and 10 bases lay in between. CDR3 DNA sequence: TGTGCCAGCAGTGAACAGGGTGGAAATTCACCCCTCCACTTT. Protein: CASSEQGGNSPLHF.

In this sample, this clone turned up once. This chain connects TRBV30 to TRBJ2-7; 8 bases are shared with TRBD1. Germline V gene data show CDR1 as GTSNPN and CDR2 as SVGIG (reference sequence). The V segment lost 0 bases and the J segment 1 base; nucleotides outside the gene matches: 2. The CDR3 totals 14 residues. The CDR3 region is CAWSVGDRSYEQYF. As DNA, the CDR3 is TGTGCCTGGAGTGTCGGGGACAGGTCCTACGAGCAGTACTTC.

J is TRBJ2-4 and V is TRBV2; a weak D match, TRBD2 (6 bases). Trimming cost V 6 bases and J 8 bases, with 26 bases left between them. The CDR3 loop spans 17 amino acids. Germline CDR1 reads SNHLY; CDR2 reads FYNNEI. The CDR3 spells CASSESMGLRRGDIQYF. As DNA, the CDR3 is TGTGCCAGCAGCGAGAGTATGGGACTCCGCCGAGGGGACATTCAGTACTTC.

DNA of the CDR3: TGTGCCAGCAGCTTATGGGTACGAGCGGGGGGCCCAGATACGCAGTATTTT. Its translation: CASSLWVRAGGPDTQYF. The V gene is TRBV7-2, the J gene TRBJ2-3, with 9 bases aligning to TRBD2. Germline V gene data show CDR1 as SGHTA and CDR2 as FQGNSA. Losses at the gene ends were 2 bases for V and 4 bases for J; bases not matched to a gene: 10. This CDR3 has 17 amino acids.

V is TRBV19 and J is TRBJ2-3, with D possibly being TRBD2 (6 bases). V shed 6 bases and J shed 1 base, with 11 bases lying between them. The CDR3 extends over 14 amino acids. Germline lookup yields CDR1 LNHDA and CDR2 SQIVND (reference sequence). This CDR3 reads CASSRDFRTDTQYF. In DNA, the CDR3 is TGTGCCAGTAGCAGGGACTTTCGCACAGATACGCAGTATTTT.

The chain recombines TRBV4-1 with TRBJ1-2; 8 nucleotides line up with TRBD1. Germline CDR1 is MGHRA and CDR2 is YSYEKL. V was clipped by 2 bases and J by 8 bases; unmatched bases: 13. The CDR3 spans 16 residues. In DNA form, the CDR3 reads TGCGCCAGCAGCCAATTTGGGGCCGGACAGGGAGGAGGCTACACCTTC. Protein product: CASSQFGAGQGGGYTF.